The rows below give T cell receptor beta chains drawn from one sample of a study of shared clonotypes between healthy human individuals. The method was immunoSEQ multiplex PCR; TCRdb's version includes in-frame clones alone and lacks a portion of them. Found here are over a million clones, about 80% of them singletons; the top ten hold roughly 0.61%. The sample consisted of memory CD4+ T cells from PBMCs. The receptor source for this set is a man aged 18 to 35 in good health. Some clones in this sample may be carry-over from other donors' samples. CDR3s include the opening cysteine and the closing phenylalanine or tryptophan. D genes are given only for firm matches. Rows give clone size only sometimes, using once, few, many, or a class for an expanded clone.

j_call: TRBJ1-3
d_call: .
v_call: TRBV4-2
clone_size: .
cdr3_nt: TGTGCCAGCAGCCAAGTTACGACAGGACTCTCTGGAAACACCATATATTTT
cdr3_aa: CASSQVTTGLSGNTIYF

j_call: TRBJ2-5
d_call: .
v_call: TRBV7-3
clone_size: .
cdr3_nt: TGTGCCAGCAGCTTATCGGTAACGGAGACCCAGTACTTC
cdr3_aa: CASSLSVTETQYF

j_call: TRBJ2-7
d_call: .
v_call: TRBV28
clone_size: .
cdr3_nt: TGTGCCAGCAGTTGGGGCGGGGTATACGAGCAGTACTTC
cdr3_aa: CASSWGGVYEQYF

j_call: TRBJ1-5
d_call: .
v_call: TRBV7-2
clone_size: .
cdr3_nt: TGTGCCAGCAGCGGACAGAGCAATCAGCCCCAGCATTTT
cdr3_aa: CASSGQSNQPQHF

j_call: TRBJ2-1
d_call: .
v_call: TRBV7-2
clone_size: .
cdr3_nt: .
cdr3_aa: CASSLRVGGGAHFF

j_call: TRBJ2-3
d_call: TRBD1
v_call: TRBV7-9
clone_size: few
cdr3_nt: TGTGCCAGCAGCTTAGTGGGACAGGGGAGCACAGATACGCAGTATTTT
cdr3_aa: CASSLVGQGSTDTQYF

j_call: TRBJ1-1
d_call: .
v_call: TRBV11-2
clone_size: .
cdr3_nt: TGTGCCAGCAGCTTTGACCTTTTGGCAGGCACTGAAGCTTTCTTT
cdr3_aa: CASSFDLLAGTEAFF

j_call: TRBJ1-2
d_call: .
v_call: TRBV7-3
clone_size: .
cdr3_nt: TGTGCCAGCAGCTTGGGGCCCCACGGCGACGGCTACACCTTC
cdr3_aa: CASSLGPHGDGYTF

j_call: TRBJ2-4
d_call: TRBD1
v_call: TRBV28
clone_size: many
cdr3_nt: TGTGCCAGCAGTTTTTGGACAGGGAGGAAAGTAGACAAAAACATTCAGTACTTC
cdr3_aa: CASSFWTGRKVDKNIQYF

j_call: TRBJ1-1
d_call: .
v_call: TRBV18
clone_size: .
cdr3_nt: TGTGCCAGCTCACTCGACGCGGACAGCACTGAAGCTTTCTTT
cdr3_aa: CASSLDADSTEAFF

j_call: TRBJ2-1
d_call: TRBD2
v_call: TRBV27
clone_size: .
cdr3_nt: TGTGCCAGCAGAGGACTAGGTGCTGAGCAGTTCTTC
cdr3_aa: CASRGLGAEQFF

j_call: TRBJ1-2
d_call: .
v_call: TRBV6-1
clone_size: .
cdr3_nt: TGTGCCAGCAGTGAGGGGGGACGTGGCTACACCTTC
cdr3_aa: CASSEGGRGYTF

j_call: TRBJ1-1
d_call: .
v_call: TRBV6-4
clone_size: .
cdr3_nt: TGTGCCAGGACCCCCCCGGAGGGGAAAGCTTTCTTT
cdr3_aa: CARTPPEGKAFF

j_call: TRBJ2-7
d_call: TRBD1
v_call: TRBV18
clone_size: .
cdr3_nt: TGTGCCAGCTCACCGGGACAGGGGGCCGAGCAGTACTTC
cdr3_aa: CASSPGQGAEQYF

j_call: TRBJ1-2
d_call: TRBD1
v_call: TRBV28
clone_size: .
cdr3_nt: TGTGCCAGCAGTTACCCCGGACAGGGCGGCTATGGCTACACCTTC
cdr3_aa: CASSYPGQGGYGYTF

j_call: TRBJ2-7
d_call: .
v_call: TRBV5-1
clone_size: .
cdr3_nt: TGCGCCAGCAGCTTGGCCGGCAACTACGAGCAGTACTTC
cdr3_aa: CASSLAGNYEQYF

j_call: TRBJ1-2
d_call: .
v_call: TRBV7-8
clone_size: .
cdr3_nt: TGTGCCAGCAGCCGGGAGGGTGAGGTCAAAACCTTC
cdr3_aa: CASSREGEVKTF

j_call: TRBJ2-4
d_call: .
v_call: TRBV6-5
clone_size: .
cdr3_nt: TGTGCCAGCAGTTACTCTCCAGGGGAGGGCATTCAGTACTTC
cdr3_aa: CASSYSPGEGIQYF

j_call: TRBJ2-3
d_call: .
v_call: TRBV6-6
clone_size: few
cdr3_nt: TGTGCCAGCAGTTATGGTTACTCAGATACGCAGTATTTT
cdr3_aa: CASSYGYSDTQYF

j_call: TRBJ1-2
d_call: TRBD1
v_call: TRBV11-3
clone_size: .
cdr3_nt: TGTGCCAGCAGCTTAGAACGGCAGGGGGTAAGCTATGGCTACACCTTC
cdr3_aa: CASSLERQGVSYGYTF

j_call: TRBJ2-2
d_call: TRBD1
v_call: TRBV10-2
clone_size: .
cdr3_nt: TGCGCCAGCAGAAACCCGGGACAGGGGACCACCGGGGAGCTGTTTTTT
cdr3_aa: CASRNPGQGTTGELFF

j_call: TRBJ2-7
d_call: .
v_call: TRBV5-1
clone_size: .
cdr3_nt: TGCGCCAGCAGCTTGGAAATTGAGGCCTACGAGCAGTACTTC
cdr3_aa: CASSLEIEAYEQYF

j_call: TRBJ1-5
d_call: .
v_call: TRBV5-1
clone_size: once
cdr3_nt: TGCGCCAGCAGCTTACAACCGGCCTCCGAAGGCCAGCCCCAGCATTTT
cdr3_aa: CASSLQPASEGQPQHF

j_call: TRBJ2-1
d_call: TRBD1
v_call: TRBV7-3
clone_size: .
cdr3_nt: TGTGCCAGCAGCACCCCGGGACAGGGACATTTTAATGAGCAGTTCTTC
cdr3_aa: CASSTPGQGHFNEQFF

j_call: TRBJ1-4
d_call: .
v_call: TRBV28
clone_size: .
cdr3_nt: TGTGCCAGCAGTTTATCCGACCGAGCCAGGGGAGGTGAAAAACTGTTTTTT
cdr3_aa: CASSLSDRARGGEKLFF

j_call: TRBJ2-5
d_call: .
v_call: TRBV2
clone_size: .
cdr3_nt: TGTGCCAGCAGTGTAGGGGATCAGACCCAGTACTTC
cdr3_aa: CASSVGDQTQYF

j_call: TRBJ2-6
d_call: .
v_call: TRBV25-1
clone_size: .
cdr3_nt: TGTGCCAGCAGTCTAGACAGCCTTTACTCTGGGGCCAACGTCCTGACTTTC
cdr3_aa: CASSLDSLYSGANVLTF

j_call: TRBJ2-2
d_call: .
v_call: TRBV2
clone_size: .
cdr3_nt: TGTGCCAGCAGGATGACAAAGAACACCGGGGAGCTGTTTTTT
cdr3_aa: CASRMTKNTGELFF

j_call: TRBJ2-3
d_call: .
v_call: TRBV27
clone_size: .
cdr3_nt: TGTGCCAGCAGGGACTCAACTCCTAGCACAGATACGCAGTATTTT
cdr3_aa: CASRDSTPSTDTQYF

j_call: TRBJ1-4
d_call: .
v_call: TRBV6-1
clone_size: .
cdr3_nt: TGTGCCAGCGAAGCTGGGGGAACTAATGAAAAACTGTTTTTT
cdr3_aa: CASEAGGTNEKLFF

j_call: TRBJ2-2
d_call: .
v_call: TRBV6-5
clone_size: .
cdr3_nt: TGTGCCAGCAGTTACGACGGCACCGGGGAGCTGTTTTTT
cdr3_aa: CASSYDGTGELFF

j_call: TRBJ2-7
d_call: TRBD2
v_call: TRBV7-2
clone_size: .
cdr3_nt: TGTGCCAGCCTCCGGGGGGGTACGAGCTCCTACGAGCAGTACTTC
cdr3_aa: CASLRGGTSSYEQYF

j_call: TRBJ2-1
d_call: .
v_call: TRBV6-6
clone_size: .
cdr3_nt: TGTGCCAGCAGTTACATCCTCTACAATGAGCAGTTCTTC
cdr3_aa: CASSYILYNEQFF

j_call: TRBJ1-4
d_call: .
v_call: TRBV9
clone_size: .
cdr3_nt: TGTGCCAGCGGCAGGGGCGTCATTAATGAAAAACTGTTTTTT
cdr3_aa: CASGRGVINEKLFF

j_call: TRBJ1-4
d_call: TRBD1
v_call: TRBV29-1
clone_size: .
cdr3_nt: TGCAGCGTTGTCAGGGGGCAAAGCGAAAAACTGTTTTTT
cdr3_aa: CSVVRGQSEKLFF

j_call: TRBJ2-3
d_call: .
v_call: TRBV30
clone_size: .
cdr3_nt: TGTGCCTGGAGCGCGGGGAGCACAGATACGCAGTATTTT
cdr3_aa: CAWSAGSTDTQYF

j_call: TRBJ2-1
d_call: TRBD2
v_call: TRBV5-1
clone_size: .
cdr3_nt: TGCGCCAGCAGCTTGGGACTAGCGGGGGCCTACAATGAGCAGTTCTTC
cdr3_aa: CASSLGLAGAYNEQFF

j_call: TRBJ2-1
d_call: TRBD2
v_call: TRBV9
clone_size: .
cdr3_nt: TGTGCCAGCAGCGTAGGAGCTAGCGGGGCCTACAATGAGCAGTTCTTC
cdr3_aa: CASSVGASGAYNEQFF

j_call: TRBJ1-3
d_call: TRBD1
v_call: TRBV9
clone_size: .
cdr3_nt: TGTGCCAGCAGCGTAGCTTGGTACAGGGGTGTATCTGGAAACACCATATATTTT
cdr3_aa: CASSVAWYRGVSGNTIYF

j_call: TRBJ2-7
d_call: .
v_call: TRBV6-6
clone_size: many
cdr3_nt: TGTGCCAGCAGTCCCCGTGAGGGCGGGCACGAGCAGTACTTC
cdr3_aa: CASSPREGGHEQYF

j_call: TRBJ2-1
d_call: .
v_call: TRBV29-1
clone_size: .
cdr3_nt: TGCAGCGTTGCCACACCCATTAGGACGCGGTGGGGAACTAATGAGCAGTTCTTC
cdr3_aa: CSVATPIRTRWGTNEQFF

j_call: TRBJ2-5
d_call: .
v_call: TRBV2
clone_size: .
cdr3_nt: TGTGCCAGCGACAACGTGGAGACCCAGTACTTC
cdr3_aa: CASDNVETQYF

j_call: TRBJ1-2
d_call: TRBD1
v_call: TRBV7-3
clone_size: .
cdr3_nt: TGTGCCAGCAGCCTACGGACAGGGAGTGTCGATGGCTACACCTTC
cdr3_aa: CASSLRTGSVDGYTF

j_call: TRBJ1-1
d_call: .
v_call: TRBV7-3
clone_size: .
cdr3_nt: TGTGCCAGCAGCTTCCAGTGGAACACTGAAGCTTTCTTT
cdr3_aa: CASSFQWNTEAFF

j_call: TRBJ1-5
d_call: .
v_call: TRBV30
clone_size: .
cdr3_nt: TGTGCCTGGAGTGTACTGGGGGGTAGGGGTCAGCCCCAGCATTTT
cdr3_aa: CAWSVLGGRGQPQHF

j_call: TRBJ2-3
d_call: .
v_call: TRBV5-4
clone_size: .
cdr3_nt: TGTGCCAGCAGCTTGGGAGTCGGGGTGGGCACAGATACGCAGTATTTT
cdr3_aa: CASSLGVGVGTDTQYF

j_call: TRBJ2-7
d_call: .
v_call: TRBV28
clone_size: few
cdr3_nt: TGTGCCAGCAGTCCCACCTGGGGGCAGCCGGACAGCTCCTACGAGCAGTACTTC
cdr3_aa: CASSPTWGQPDSSYEQYF

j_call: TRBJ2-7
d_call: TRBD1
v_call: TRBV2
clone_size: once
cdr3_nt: TGTGCCAGCAGAAGGGACAGGGGAATCTACGAGCAGTACTTC
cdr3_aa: CASRRDRGIYEQYF

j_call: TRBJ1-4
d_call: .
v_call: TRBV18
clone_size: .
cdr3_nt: TGTGCCAGCTCACCCGTCCTCCGGGGTGAAAAACTGTTTTTT
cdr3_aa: CASSPVLRGEKLFF

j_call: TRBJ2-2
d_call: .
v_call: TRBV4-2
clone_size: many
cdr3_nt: TGTGCCAGCACCCACACCGGGGAGCTGTTTTTT
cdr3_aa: CASTHTGELFF

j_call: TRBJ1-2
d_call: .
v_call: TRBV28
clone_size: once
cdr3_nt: TGTGCCAGCAGCTCAACAACCGACCCCTATGGCTACACCTTC
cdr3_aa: CASSSTTDPYGYTF

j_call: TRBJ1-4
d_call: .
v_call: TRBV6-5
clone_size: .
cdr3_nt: TGTGCCAGCAGTGGCGACAGAGTCTCTTATGAAAAACTGTTTTTT
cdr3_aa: CASSGDRVSYEKLFF

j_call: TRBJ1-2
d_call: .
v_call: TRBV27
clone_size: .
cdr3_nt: TGTGCCAGCAGTTTATCCCTTGGACGTAACTATGGCTACACCTTC
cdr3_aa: CASSLSLGRNYGYTF

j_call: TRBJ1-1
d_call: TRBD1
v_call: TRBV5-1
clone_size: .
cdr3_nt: TGCGCCAGCAGCCTGGGGACAGGGGGCGGAAGCGAAGCTTTCTTT
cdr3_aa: CASSLGTGGGSEAFF

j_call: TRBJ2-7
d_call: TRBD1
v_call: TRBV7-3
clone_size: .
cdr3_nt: TGTGCCAGCAGCCCTGGACAGGTTACCTACGAGCAGTACTTC
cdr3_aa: CASSPGQVTYEQYF